These 16 T cell receptor beta chains share one sample of origin, sequenced in a study of blood T cell repertoires in COVID-19. Measured with immunoSEQ multiplex PCR; TCRdb has only the in-frame clones, and not every one. Here the sample spans some 190,000 clones, under 85% being singletons. The sample taken for sequencing was peripheral blood. The receptors originated from a woman older than 75 with COVID-19, enrolled during active disease.

The CDR3 region is CASSLGPQGAETQYF. As DNA, the CDR3 is TGTGCCAGCAGCTTAGGCCCACAGGGGGCAGAGACCCAGTACTTC. V and J are TRBV13 and TRBJ2-5, with TRBD1 identical over 9 bases. The germline CDR1 and CDR2 sequences are PRHDT and FYEKMQ (reference sequence). The CDR3 is 15 residues long. With V trimmed by 0 bases and J by 4 bases, 3 bases remained unmatched.

Here the CDR3 reads CASSVGGSGGSYEQYF. CDR3 in DNA: TGTGCCAGCAGCGTAGGAGGTAGCGGGGGCTCCTACGAGCAGTACTTC. The rearrangement joins TRBV9 to TRBJ2-7; 9 bases are shared with TRBD2. Per the germline V gene, CDR1 is SGDLS and CDR2 is YYNGEE. There are 16 residues in the CDR3. The junction had 4 bases not matched to a gene; V was cut back by 0 bases and J by 0 bases.

The chain combines TRBV4-2 with TRBJ2-7, with D perhaps matching TRBD2 (5 bases). The V end was cut by 1 base, the J end by 7 bases, with 14 bases between. There are 14 residues in the CDR3. CDR1 is LGHNA and CDR2 is YNFKEQ in the germline V gene. CDR3 sequence (DNA): TGTGCCAGCAGCCAAGCCGGCGGGCGTTCGGAGCAGTACTTC. Its translation: CASSQAGGRSEQYF.

This rearrangement joins TRBV6-5 to TRBJ1-4; D is possibly TRBD1 (6 bases). The CDR3 contains 14 residues. The germline V and J ends were trimmed by 6 bases and 8 bases, with 16 bases remaining between them. Germline CDR1 and CDR2: MNHEY and SVGAGI. CDR3 coding DNA: TGTGCCAGCAGGCAGGGGAGGGTAGGGGAAAAACTGTTTTTT. Its protein product is CASRQGRVGEKLFF.

V usage is TRBV5-1 and J usage is TRBJ2-7; 10 bases are a match to TRBD1. Germline V gene sequence: CDR1 SGHRS, CDR2 YFSETQ. The CDR3 runs to 14 residues. After removal of 4 bases from V and 2 bases from J, the junction contained 3 bases not matched to a gene. The CDR3 spells CASSRGQGTYEQYF. In nucleotides, the CDR3 is TGCGCCAGCAGCAGGGGACAGGGGACCTACGAGCAGTACTTC.

This sequence joins TRBV4-1 and TRBJ1-6; tentatively, D is TRBD1 (5 bases). Germline lookup yields CDR1 MGHRA and CDR2 YSYEKL. V shed 4 bases and J shed 8 bases, with 15 bases lying between them. CDR3 length: 15 amino acids. The CDR3 protein is CASSRYSRADSPLHF. The DNA for the CDR3 is TGCGCCAGCAGCCGTTATAGCAGGGCCGATTCACCCCTCCACTTT.

J is TRBJ1-3 and V is TRBV25-1, with a possible D match to TRBD1 (6 bases). CDR1 and CDR2 from the germline V gene are MGHDK and SYGVNS. This CDR3 has 14 residues. The germline V and J ends were trimmed by 4 bases and 4 bases, with 11 bases remaining between them. In DNA form, the CDR3 reads TGTGCCAGCAGTGCTACCGGGACAGGAAACACCATATATTTT. Protein sequence: CASSATGTGNTIYF.

The rearrangement joins TRBV5-1 to TRBJ2-5; 7 nucleotides line up with TRBD1. Germline CDR1 and CDR2: SGHRS and YFSETQ. There are 14 residues in the CDR3. The V and J ends lost 9 bases and 5 bases, in that order; junction bases with no gene match: 13. CDR3 region: CATRPGQAGETQYF. Written as DNA, the CDR3 is TGCGCCACCAGACCCGGACAGGCTGGGGAGACCCAGTACTTC.

V gene TRBV25-1 combines with J gene TRBJ1-6; D call uncertain. Germline CDR1 MGHDK, CDR2 SYGVNS. V was shortened by 5 bases and J by 3 bases, with 11 bases between the two germline ends. The CDR3 spans 15 residues. The DNA of the CDR3 is TGTGCCAGCAGTCCGGGAAGCTTCTATAATTCACCCCTCCACTTT. Residues: CASSPGSFYNSPLHF.

The chain employs TRBV5-5 and TRBJ1-6, with a weak D call TRBD1 (6 bases). CDR3 size: 17 residues. Germline V lookup: CDR1 SGHKS, CDR2 YYEKEE (reference sequence). V shed 4 bases and J shed 7 bases, with 21 bases lying between them. The CDR3 coding sequence is TGTGCCAGCAGCCAACTATACGGACAGCACCACAATTCACCCCTCCACTTT. It is translated as CASSQLYGQHHNSPLHF.

The chain has TRBV6-5 and TRBJ2-7, with no clear D. V was pared by 1 base and J by 7 bases, with 5 bases between. Looked up from germline, CDR1 is MNHEY and CDR2 is SVGAGI. This CDR3 has 11 amino acids. In nucleotides, the CDR3 is TGTGCCAGCAGTTACTTATCGGAGCAGTACTTC. The encoded protein is CASSYLSEQYF.

This sequence joins TRBV20-1 and TRBJ2-1; a possible D gene is TRBD2 (6 bases). The CDR3 is 17 residues long. V was clipped by 3 bases and J by 0 bases, with 18 bases between them. CDR1 and CDR2 (germline): DFQATT, SNEGSKA (reference sequence). The CDR3 DNA is TGCAGTGCTAGTACTCTAGCGTCGGGTGGCTCCTACAATGAGCAGTTCTTC. Amino acid sequence: CSASTLASGGSYNEQFF.

The rearrangement links TRBV19 to TRBJ2-3, with D possibly TRBD2 on 6 matching bases. The V gene lost 0 bases and the J gene lost 3 bases, with 13 bases spanning the gap. The CDR3 loop spans 16 amino acids. The germline V gene has CDR1 LNHDA and CDR2 SQIVND (reference sequence). The CDR3, as DNA: TGTGCCAGTAGTATAGATGTGGCCCGGGGGACAGATACGCAGTATTTT. It yields the protein CASSIDVARGTDTQYF. Using reference TRBV19 and TRBJ2-3 for the parts outside the CDR3, the full variable domain is DGGITQSPKYLFRKEGQNVTLSCEQNLNHDAMYWYRQDPGQGLRLIYYSQIVNDFQKGDIAEGYSVSREKKESFPLTVTSAQKNPTAFYLCASSIDVARGTDTQYFGPGTRLTVL.

The rearrangement joins TRBV18 to TRBJ2-7, with 10 positions matching TRBD1. After removal of 8 bases from V and 3 bases from J, the junction contained 7 bases not matched to a gene. This CDR3 region has 14 residues. CDR1 and CDR2 (germline): KGHSH, LQKENI. CDR3 in amino acids: CASRWTGGSYEQYF. CDR3 nucleotide sequence: TGTGCCAGCCGGTGGACAGGGGGAAGCTACGAGCAGTACTTC.

V usage is TRBV18 and J usage is TRBJ1-6; 7 bases agree with TRBD1. Germline V gene lookup returns CDR1 KGHSH and CDR2 LQKENI. The CDR3 is 17 amino acids. V lost 3 bases to trimming and J lost 0 bases; unmatched junction nucleotides: 5. The CDR3, as DNA: TGTGCCAGCTCACCGAGGAGGGACAGCTCCTATAATTCACCCCTCCACTTT. Translated: CASSPRRDSSYNSPLHF.

This clone was found once. The gene calls are TRBV7-2 and TRBJ2-5, with 10 nucleotides matching TRBD2. Germline CDR1 and CDR2: SGHTA and FQGNSA. J was trimmed by 1 base and V by 4 bases; bases with no gene match: 6. The CDR3 loop spans 16 amino acids. The CDR3 here is CASSSWTSGTQETQYF. CDR3 DNA: TGTGCCAGCAGCTCCTGGACTAGCGGCACCCAAGAGACCCAGTACTTC.